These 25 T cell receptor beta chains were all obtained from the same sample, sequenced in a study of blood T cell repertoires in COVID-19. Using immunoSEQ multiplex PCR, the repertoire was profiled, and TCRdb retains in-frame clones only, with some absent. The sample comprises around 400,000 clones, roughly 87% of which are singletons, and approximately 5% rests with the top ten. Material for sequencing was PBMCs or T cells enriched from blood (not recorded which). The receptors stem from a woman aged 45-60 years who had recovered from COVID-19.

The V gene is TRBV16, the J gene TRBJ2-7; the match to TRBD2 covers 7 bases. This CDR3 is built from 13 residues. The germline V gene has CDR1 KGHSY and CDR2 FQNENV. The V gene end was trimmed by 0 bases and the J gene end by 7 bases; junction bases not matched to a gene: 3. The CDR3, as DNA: TGTGCCAGCAGCCAATCGAGGGAGGGGGAGCAGTACTTC. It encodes CASSQSREGEQYF.

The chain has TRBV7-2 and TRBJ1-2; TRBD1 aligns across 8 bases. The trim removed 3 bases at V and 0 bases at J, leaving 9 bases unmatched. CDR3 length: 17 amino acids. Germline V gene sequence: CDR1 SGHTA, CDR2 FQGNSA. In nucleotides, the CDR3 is TGTGCCAGCAGCTTGGTGGGGACAGGTGAAGCTAACTATGGCTACACCTTC. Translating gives CASSLVGTGEANYGYTF.

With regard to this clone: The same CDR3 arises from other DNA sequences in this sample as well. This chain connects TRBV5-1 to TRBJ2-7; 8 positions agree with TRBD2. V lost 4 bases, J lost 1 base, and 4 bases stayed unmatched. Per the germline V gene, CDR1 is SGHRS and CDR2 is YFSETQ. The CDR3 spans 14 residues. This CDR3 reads CASSPGGGSYEQYF. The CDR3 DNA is TGCGCCAGCAGCCCCGGGGGGGGTTCCTACGAGCAGTACTTC.

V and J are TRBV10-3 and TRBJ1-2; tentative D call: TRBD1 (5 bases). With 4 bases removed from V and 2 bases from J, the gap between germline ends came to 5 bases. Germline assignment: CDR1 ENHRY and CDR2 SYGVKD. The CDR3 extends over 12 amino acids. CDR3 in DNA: TGTGCCATCAGTGGGACAAACTATGGCTACACCTTC. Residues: CAISGTNYGYTF.

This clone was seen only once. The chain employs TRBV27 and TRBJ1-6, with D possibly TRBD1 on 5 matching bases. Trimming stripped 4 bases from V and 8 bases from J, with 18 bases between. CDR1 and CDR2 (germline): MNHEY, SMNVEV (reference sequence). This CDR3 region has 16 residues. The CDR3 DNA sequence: TGTGCCAGCAGTTCTTTTGGGGGGGGGACCTATTCACCCCTCCACTTT. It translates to CASSSFGGGTYSPLHF.

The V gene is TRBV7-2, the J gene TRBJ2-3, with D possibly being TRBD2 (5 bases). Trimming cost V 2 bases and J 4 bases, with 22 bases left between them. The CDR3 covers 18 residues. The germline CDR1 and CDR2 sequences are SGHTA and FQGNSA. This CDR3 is CASSLSLRLGRRPDTQYF. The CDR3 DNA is TGTGCCAGCAGCTTATCCCTTCGGCTAGGACGGAGGCCAGATACGCAGTATTTT.

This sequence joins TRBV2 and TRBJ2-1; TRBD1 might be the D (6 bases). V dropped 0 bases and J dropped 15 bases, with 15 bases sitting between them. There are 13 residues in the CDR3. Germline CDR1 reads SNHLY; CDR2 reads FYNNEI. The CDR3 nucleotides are TGTGCCAGCAGTGAAGCGCTCCAGGGGAGTGGGTTCTTC. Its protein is CASSEALQGSGFF.

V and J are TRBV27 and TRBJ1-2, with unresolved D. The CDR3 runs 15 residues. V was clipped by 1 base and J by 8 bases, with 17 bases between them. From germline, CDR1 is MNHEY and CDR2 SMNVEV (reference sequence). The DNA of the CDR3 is TGTGCCAGCAGTTTATTGGCCAGGAAGACTATGGGCTACACCTTC. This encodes CASSLLARKTMGYTF.

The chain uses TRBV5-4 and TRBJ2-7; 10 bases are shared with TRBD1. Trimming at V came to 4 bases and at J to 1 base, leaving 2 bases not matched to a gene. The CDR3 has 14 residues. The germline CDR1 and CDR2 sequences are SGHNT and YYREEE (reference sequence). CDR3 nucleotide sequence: TGTGCCAGCAGCATGGACAGGGGGTCCTACGAGCAGTACTTC. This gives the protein CASSMDRGSYEQYF.

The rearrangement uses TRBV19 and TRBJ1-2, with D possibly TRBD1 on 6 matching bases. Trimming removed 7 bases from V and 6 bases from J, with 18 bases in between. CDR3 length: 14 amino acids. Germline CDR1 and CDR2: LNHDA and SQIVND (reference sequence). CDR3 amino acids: CASTYPTGYNGYTF. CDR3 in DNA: TGTGCCAGTACCTACCCGACAGGCTACAATGGCTACACCTTC. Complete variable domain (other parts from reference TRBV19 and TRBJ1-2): DGGITQSPKYLFRKEGQNVTLSCEQNLNHDAMYWYRQDPGQGLRLIYYSQIVNDFQKGDIAEGYSVSREKKESFPLTVTSAQKNPTAFYLCASTYPTGYNGYTFGSGTRLTVV.

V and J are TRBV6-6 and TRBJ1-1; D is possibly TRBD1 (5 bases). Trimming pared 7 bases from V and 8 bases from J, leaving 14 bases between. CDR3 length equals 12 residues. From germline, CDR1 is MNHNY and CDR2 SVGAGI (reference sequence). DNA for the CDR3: TGTGCCAGCATTCGGGAGGGGTTCGAAGCTTTCTTT. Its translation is CASIREGFEAFF.

Here the CDR3 DNA reads TGTGCCAGCAGCTTCTCGGGTGGCACCGGGGAGCTGTTTTTT. Translating it yields CASSFSGGTGELFF. The chain joins TRBV7-9 to TRBJ2-2; D gene uncertain. This CDR3 comprises 14 residues. V was trimmed by 3 bases and J by 4 bases, leaving 9 bases between them. Per the germline V gene, CDR1 is SEHNR and CDR2 is FQNEAQ (reference sequence).

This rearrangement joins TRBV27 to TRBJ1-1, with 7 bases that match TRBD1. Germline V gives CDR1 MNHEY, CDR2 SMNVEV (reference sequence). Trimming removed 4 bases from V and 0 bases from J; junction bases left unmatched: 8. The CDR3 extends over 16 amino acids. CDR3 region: CASSSLGDRLNTEAFF. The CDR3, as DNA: TGTGCCAGCAGTTCGCTAGGGGACAGACTGAACACTGAAGCTTTCTTT.

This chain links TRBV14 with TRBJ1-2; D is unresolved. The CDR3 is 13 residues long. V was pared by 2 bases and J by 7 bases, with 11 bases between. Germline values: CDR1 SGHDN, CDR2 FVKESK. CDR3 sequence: CASSQRRAAGYTF. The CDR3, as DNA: TGTGCCAGCAGCCAACGGAGGGCGGCTGGCTACACCTTC. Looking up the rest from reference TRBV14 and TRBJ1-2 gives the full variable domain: EAGVTQFPSHSVIEKGQTVTLRCDPISGHDNLYWYRRVMGKEIKFLLHFVKESKQDESGMPNNRFLAERTGGTYSTLKVQPAELEDSGVYFCASSQRRAAGYTFGSGTRLTVV.

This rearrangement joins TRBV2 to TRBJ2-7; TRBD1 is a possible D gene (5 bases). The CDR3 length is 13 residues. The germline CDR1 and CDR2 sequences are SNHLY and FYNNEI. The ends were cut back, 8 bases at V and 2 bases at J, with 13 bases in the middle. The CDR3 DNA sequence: TGTGCCAGCGGAAAGGGGCTAACCTACGAGCAGTACTTC. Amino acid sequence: CASGKGLTYEQYF.

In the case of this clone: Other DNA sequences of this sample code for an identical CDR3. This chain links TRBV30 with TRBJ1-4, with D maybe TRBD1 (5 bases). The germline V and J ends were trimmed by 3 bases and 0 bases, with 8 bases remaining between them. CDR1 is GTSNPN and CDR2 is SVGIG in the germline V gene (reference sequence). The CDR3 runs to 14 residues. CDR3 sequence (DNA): TGTGCCTGGAGCCAGGGTACAACTAATGAAAAACTGTTTTTT. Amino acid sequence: CAWSQGTTNEKLFF.

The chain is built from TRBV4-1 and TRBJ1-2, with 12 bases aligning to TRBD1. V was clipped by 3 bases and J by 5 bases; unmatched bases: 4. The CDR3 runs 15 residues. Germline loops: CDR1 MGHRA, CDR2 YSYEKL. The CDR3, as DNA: TGCGCCAGCAGCCACGGGGACAGGGGGCTTTATGGCTACACCTTC. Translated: CASSHGDRGLYGYTF.

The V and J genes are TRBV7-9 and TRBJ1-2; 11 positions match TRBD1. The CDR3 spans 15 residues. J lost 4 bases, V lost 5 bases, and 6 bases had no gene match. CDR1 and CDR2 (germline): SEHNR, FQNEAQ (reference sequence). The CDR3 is CASSGRDRGIYGYTF. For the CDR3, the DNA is TGTGCCAGCAGCGGCCGGGACAGGGGGATCTATGGCTACACCTTC. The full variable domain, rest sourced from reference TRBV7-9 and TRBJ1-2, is DTGVSQNPRHKITKRGQNVTFRCDPISEHNRLYWYRQTLGQGPEFLTYFQNEAQLEKSRLLSDRFSAERPKGSFSTLEIQRTEQGDSAMYLCASSGRDRGIYGYTFGSGTRLTVV.

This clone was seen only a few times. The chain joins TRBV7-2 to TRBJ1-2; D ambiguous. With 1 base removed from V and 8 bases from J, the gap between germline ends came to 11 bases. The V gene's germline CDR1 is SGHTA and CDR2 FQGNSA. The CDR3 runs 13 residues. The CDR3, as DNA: TGTGCCAGCAGCTTAGAGCGGCTTAACGGCTACACCTTC. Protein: CASSLERLNGYTF.

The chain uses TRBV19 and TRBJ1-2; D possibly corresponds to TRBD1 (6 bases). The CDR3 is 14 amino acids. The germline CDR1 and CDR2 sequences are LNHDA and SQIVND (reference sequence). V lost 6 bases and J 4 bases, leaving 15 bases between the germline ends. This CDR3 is CASSKQGPVYGYTF. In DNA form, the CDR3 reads TGTGCCAGTAGCAAACAGGGACCGGTCTATGGCTACACCTTC.

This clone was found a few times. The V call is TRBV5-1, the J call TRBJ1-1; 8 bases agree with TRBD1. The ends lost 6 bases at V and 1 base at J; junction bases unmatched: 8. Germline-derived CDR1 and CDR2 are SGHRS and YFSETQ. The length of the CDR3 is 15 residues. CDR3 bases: TGCGCCAGCACCGAAACTGGACAGGGGAACACTGAAGCTTTCTTT. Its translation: CASTETGQGNTEAFF.

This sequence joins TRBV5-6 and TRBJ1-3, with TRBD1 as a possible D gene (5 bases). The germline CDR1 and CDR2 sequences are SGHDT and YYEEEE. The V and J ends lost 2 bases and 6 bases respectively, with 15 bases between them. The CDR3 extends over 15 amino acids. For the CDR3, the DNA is TGTGCCAGCAGCTTCTCTGGCAGGGAGGTAAACACCATATATTTT. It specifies CASSFSGREVNTIYF.

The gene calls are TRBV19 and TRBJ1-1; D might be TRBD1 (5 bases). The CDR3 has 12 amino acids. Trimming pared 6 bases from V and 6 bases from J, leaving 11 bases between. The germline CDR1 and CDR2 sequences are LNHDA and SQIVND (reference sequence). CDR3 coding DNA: TGTGCCAGTAGGTACGGGGGTGCTGAAGCTTTCTTT. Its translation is CASRYGGAEAFF. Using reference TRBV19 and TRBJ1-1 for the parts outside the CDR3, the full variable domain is DGGITQSPKYLFRKEGQNVTLSCEQNLNHDAMYWYRQDPGQGLRLIYYSQIVNDFQKGDIAEGYSVSREKKESFPLTVTSAQKNPTAFYLCASRYGGAEAFFGQGTRLTVV.

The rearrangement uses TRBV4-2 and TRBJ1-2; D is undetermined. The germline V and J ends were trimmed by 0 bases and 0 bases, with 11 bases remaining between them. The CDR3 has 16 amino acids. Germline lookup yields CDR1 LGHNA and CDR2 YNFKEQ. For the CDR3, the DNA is TGTGCCAGCAGCCAAGAGGGTACAGAACCTAACTATGGCTACACCTTC. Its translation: CASSQEGTEPNYGYTF.

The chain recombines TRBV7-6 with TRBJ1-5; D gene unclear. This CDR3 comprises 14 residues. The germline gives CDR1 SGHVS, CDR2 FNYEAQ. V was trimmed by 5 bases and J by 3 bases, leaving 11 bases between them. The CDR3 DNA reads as TGTGCCAGCAGCCCTCTCCCAGACAATCAGCCCCAGCATTTT. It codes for CASSPLPDNQPQHF.